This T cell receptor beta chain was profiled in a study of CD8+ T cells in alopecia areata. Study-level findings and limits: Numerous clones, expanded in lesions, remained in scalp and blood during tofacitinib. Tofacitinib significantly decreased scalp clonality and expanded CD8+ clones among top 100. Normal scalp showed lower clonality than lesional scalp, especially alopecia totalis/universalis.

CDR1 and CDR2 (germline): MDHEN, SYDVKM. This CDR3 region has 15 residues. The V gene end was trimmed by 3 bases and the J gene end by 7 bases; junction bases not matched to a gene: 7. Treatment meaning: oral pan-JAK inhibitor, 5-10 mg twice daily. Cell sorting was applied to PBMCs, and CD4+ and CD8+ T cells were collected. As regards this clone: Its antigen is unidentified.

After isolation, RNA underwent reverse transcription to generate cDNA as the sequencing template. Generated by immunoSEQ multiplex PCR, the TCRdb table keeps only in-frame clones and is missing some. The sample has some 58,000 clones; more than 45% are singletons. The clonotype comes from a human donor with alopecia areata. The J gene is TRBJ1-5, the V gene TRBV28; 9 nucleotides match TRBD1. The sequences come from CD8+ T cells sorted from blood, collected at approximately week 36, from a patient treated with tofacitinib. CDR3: CASSLGQGFRQPQHF. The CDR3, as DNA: TGTGCCAGCAGTTTGGGACAGGGCTTTCGCCAGCCCCAGCATTTT.